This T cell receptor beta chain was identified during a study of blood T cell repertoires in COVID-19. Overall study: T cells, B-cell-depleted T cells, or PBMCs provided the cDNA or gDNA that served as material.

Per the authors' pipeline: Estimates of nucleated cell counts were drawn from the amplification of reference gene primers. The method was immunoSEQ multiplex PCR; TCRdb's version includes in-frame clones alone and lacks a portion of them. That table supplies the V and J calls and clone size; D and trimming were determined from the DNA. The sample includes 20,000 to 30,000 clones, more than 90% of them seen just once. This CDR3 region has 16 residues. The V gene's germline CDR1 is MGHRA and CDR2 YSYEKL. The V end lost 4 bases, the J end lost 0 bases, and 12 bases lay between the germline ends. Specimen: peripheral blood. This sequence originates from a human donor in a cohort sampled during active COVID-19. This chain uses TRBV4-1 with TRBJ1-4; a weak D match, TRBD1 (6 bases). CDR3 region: CASSLGWTATNEKLFF. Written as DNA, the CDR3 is TGCGCCAGCAGCCTAGGCTGGACAGCAACTAATGAAAAACTGTTTTTT.